These 7 T cell receptor beta chains were sequenced from one sample in a study of Ad26.COV2.S vaccination and SARS-CoV-2 variants listed by TCRdb under 2021. Sample treatment or condition, as interpreted from the label and publication: around 19 received Ad26.COV2.S at low or high dose, single or two shots; about 5 received placebo; per-sample allocation not given. For vaccine and placebo recipients, the sequenced repertoires came from samples collected on day 63 after the first injection. The receptor library was made with the immunoSEQ multiplex PCR assay. Imported from immuneACCESS, the table was reduced by TCRdb to in-frame sequences with V and J called. These copies leave out some clones; in studies compared against another copy, an unresolved V gene accounts for under half, and the cause of the remainder is not known. The sample yields roughly 350,000 clones; roughly 91% were counted once. Approximately 5% of the sample goes to the ten largest clones.

The sample here was peripheral blood, taken in a trial of Ad26.COV2.S vaccine versus placebo. The receptors come from a person aged 18-60 years who received the Ad26.COV2.S COVID-19 vaccine or a placebo.

The chain joins TRBV21-1 to TRBJ2-6; the table's D gene call, TRBD2, was not cross checked with the DNA. TRBV21-1 is annotated as a pseudogene. This CDR3 is 21 amino acids long. CDR3 in amino acids: CASSKVLSGGGIPSGANVLTF. The CDR3 coding sequence is TGTGCCAGCAGCAAAGTCTTATCGGGCGGGGGGATCCCTTCTGGGGCCAACGTCCTGACTTTC.

The J gene is TRBJ1-2, the V gene TRBV7-8, with 9 bases aligning to TRBD1. Germline V gene sequence: CDR1 SGHVS, CDR2 FQNEAQ. The ends lost 5 bases at V and 7 bases at J; junction bases unmatched: 5. CDR3 size: 13 residues. DNA for the CDR3: TGTGCCAGCAGCACGGGACAGGGCGCTGGCTACACCTTC. Translation gives CASSTGQGAGYTF.

J is TRBJ2-7 and V is TRBV15, with D maybe TRBD1 (6 bases). Germline lookup yields CDR1 LNHNV and CDR2 YYDKDF (reference sequence). The CDR3 is 16 residues long. Trimming pared 0 bases from V and 2 bases from J, leaving 14 bases between. CDR3: CATSRDRVGQAYEQYF. The CDR3, as DNA: TGTGCCACCAGCAGAGATCGTGTGGGACAAGCCTACGAGCAGTACTTC.

This clone has only one observation. The genes are TRBV28 and TRBJ2-2; D ambiguous. V was clipped by 4 bases and J by 6 bases, with 0 bases between them. CDR3 length: 10 amino acids. Germline values: CDR1 MDHEN, CDR2 SYDVKM. This chain's CDR3 is CASSSGELFF. Written as DNA, the CDR3 is TGTGCCAGCAGTTCCGGGGAGCTGTTTTTT.

This clone occurred a few times. The V and J genes are TRBV5-1 and TRBJ1-6, with 11 bases identical to TRBD1. Germline V gene data show CDR1 as SGHRS and CDR2 as YFSETQ. The trim removed 4 bases at V and 9 bases at J, leaving 3 bases unmatched. CDR3 size: 14 residues. The CDR3: CASSTGTGGSPLHF. The CDR3 nucleotides read TGCGCCAGCAGCACCGGGACAGGGGGTTCACCCCTCCACTTT. Filled out from reference TRBV5-1 and TRBJ1-6, the complete variable domain reads KAGVTQTPRYLIKTRGQQVTLSCSPISGHRSVSWYQQTPGQGLQFLFEYFSETQRNKGNFPGRFSGRQFSNSRSEMNVSTLELGDSALYLCASSTGTGGSPLHFGNGTRLTVT.

The chain is built from TRBV2 and TRBJ2-5; D is perhaps TRBD1 (5 bases). Looked up from germline, CDR1 is SNHLY and CDR2 is FYNNEI. The V and J ends lost 6 bases and 1 base respectively, with 12 bases between them. This CDR3 is built from 14 residues. The CDR3 region is CASRVRASQETQYF. The CDR3 region has the DNA TGTGCCAGCAGGGTCAGGGCGAGCCAAGAGACCCAGTACTTC.

This clone was detected ten times or more. The chain recombines TRBV6-1 with TRBJ2-7, with unresolved D. The CDR3 sequence is 14 residues long. The V and J ends lost 3 bases and 1 base respectively, with 10 bases between them. Germline V gene sequence: CDR1 MNHNS, CDR2 SASEGT. This CDR3 is CASSEWTASYEQYF. The DNA for the CDR3 is TGTGCCAGCAGTGAGTGGACGGCATCCTACGAGCAGTACTTC.